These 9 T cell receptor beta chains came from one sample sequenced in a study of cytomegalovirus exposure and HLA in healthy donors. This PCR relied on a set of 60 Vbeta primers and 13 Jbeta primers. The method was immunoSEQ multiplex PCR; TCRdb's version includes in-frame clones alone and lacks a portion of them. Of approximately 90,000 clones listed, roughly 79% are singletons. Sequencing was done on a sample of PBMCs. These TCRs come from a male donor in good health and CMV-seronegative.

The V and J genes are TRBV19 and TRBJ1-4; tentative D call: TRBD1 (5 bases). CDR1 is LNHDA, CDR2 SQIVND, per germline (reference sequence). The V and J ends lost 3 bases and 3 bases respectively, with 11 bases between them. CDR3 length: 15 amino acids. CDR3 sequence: CASSMMGRPNEKLFF. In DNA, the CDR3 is TGTGCCAGTAGTATGATGGGGCGACCTAATGAAAAACTGTTTTTT.

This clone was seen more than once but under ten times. In DNA form, the CDR3 reads TGTGCCACGGGAAATAGCGGGAAAAGTAACGGGGAGCTGTTTTTT. Translated, it gives CATGNSGKSNGELFF. The rearrangement links TRBV10-3 to TRBJ2-2, with 8 bases identical to TRBD2. The CDR3 consists of 15 residues. Per germline, CDR1 ENHRY and CDR2 SYGVKD. V dropped 10 bases and J dropped 7; count of bases not matched to a gene: 14.

The CDR3, as DNA: TGTGCCATCAGTGAGGGTAAAGCAGGGGGCACAGATACGCAGTATTTT. Translated: CAISEGKAGGTDTQYF. The chain uses TRBV10-3 and TRBJ2-3; perhaps TRBD1 as D (6 bases). Trimming pared 2 bases from V and 1 base from J, leaving 13 bases between. The germline V gene encodes CDR1 ENHRY and CDR2 SYGVKD. The CDR3 is 16 residues long.

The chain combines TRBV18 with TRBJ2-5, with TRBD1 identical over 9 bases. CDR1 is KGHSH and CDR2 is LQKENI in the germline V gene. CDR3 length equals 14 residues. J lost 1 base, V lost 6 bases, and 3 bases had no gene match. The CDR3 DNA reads TGTGCCAGCTCCATGACAGGGGGCCAAGAGACCCAGTACTTC. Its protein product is CASSMTGGQETQYF.

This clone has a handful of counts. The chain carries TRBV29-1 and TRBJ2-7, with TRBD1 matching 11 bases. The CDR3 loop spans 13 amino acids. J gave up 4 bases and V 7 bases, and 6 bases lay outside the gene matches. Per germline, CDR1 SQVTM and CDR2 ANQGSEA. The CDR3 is CSGGQGALYEQYF. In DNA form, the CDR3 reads TGCAGCGGAGGACAGGGGGCGTTGTACGAGCAGTACTTC.

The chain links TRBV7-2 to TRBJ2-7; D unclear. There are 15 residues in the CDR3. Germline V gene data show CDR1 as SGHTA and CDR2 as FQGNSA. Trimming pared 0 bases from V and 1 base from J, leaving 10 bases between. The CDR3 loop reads CASSLAHRSSYEQYF. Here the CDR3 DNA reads TGTGCCAGCAGCTTAGCGCACAGATCTTCCTACGAGCAGTACTTC.

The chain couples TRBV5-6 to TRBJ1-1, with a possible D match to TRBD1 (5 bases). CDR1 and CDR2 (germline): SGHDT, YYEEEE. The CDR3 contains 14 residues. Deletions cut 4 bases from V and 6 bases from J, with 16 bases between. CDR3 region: CASSRTVAGAEAFF. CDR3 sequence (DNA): TGTGCCAGCAGCCGTACGGTTGCGGGGGCTGAAGCTTTCTTT.

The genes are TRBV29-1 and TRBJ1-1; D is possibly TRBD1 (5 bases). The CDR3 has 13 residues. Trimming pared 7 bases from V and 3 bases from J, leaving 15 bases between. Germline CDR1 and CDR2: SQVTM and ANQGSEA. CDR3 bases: TGCAGCGCCCAGGGAGGGGATCACACTGAAGCTTTCTTT. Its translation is CSAQGGDHTEAFF.

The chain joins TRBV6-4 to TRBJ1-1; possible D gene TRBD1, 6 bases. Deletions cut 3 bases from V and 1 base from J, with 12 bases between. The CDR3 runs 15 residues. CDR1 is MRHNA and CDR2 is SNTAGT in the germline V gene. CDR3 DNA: TGTGCCAGCAGTGAGGGACTAGGGGGGAACACTGAAGCTTTCTTT. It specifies CASSEGLGGNTEAFF.